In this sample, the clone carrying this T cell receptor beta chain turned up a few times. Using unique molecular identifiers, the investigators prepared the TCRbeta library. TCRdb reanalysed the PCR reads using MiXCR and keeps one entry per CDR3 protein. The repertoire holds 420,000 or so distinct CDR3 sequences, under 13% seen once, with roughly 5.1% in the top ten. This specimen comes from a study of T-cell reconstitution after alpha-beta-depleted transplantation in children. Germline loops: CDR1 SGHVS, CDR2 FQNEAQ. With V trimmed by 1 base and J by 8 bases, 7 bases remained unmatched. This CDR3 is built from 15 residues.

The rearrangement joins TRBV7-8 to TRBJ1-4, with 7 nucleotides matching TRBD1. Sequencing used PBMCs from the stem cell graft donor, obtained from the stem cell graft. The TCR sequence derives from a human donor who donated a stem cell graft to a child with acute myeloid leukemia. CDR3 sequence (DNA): TGTGCCAGCAGCTTAGTGGGACAGTCCCGGGAAAAACTGTTTTTT. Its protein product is CASSLVGQSREKLFF.